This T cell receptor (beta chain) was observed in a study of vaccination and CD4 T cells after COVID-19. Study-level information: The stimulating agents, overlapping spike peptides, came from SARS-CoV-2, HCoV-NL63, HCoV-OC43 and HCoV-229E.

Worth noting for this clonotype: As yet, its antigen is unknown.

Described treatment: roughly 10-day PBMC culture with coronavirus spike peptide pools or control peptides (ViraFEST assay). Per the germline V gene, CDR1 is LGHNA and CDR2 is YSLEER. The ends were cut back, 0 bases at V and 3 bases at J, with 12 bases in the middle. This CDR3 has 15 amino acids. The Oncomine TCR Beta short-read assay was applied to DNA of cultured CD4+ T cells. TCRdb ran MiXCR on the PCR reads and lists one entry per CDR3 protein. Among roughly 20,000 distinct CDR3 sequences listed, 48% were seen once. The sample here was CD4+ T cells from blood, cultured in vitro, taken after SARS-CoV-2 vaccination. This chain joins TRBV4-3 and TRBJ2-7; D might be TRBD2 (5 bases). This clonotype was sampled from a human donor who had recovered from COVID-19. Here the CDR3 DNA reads TGCGCCAGCAGCCAAGATTCGGCTGGACTCTACGAGCAGTACTTC. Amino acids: CASSQDSAGLYEQYF.